This T cell receptor beta chain emerged from a study of shared clonotypes between healthy human individuals. The overall study: CD4 naive cells filled three plates per donor, CD4 memory three, CD8 naive two and CD8 memory one. Notes on the study in general: Sharing across four donors was seen in roughly 5% of naive CD4 clonotypes.

Participating donors were healthy, HIV-negative adults free of recent acute infections or vaccinations. A CD45RA-negative memory subset and a CD45RA+ naive subset were separated from the CD4+ cells. A remark on this clone: Its target is unknown.

Germline V CDR1 and CDR2: MDHEN, SYDVKM. The CDR3 contains 14 residues. V gave up 7 bases and J gave up 1 base; unmatched junction bases: 7. Only in-frame clones appear in the TCRdb table, and some are missing; sequencing was by immunoSEQ multiplex PCR. Here the sample spans over 2 million clones, roughly 90% being singletons. The sample taken for sequencing was naive CD4+ T cells from PBMCs. Subset denoted: CD45RA+ positively selected. This chain connects TRBV28 to TRBJ2-7; 7 bases map to TRBD2. This sequence was found in a man between 18 and 29 years old in good health. Some clones in this sample may be carry-over from other donors' samples. The CDR3 DNA reads TGTGCCAGCATTGGTGAGGGAGGGTCCTACGAGCAGTACTTC. Translated: CASIGEGGSYEQYF. Filled out from reference TRBV28 and TRBJ2-7, the complete variable domain reads DVKVTQSSRYLVKRTGEKVFLECVQDMDHENMFWYRQDPGLGLRLIYFSYDVKMKEKGDIPEGYSVSREKKERFSLILESASTNQTSMYLCASIGEGGSYEQYFGPGTRLTVT.